One and the same sample provided the 21 T cell receptor beta chains below, sequenced in a study of blood T cell repertoires in COVID-19. The data were produced by immunoSEQ multiplex PCR, yet TCRdb's version contains in-frame clones alone and is incomplete. The sample contains under 200,000 clones, roughly 80% of which appear only once. Sequencing was done on a sample of peripheral blood. These receptor sequences come from a man in his fifties or sixties with acute or convalescent COVID-19.

In this sample, this clone turned up once. J is TRBJ2-7 and V is TRBV7-8; the D gene is possibly TRBD1 (6 bases). The V and J ends lost 4 bases and 5 bases respectively, with 12 bases between them. The CDR3 sequence is 13 residues long. Per the germline V gene, CDR1 is SGHVS and CDR2 is FQNEAQ. The CDR3 region has the DNA TGTGCCAGCAGCTCCAGGGGCCCCCACGAGCAGTACTTC. Protein product: CASSSRGPHEQYF.

J is TRBJ1-2 and V is TRBV5-8, with D maybe TRBD1 (6 bases). With 0 bases removed from V and 8 bases from J, the gap between germline ends came to 17 bases. The CDR3 has 15 residues. Germline values: CDR1 SGHTS, CDR2 YDEGEE. Here the CDR3 DNA reads TGTGCCAGCAGCTTGGTGGACAGACCCTATGTAGGCTACACCTTC. Residues: CASSLVDRPYVGYTF.

The V and J genes are TRBV3-1 (or the pseudogene TRBV3-2) and TRBJ2-7; D might be TRBD1 (5 bases). Germline values: CDR1 LGHDT, CDR2 YNNKEL (reference sequence). The CDR3 covers 14 residues. V lost 4 bases, J lost 1 base, and 11 bases lay in between. CDR3 sequence: CASSPRQNSYEQYF. CDR3 DNA sequence: TGTGCCAGCAGCCCCCGACAGAATTCCTACGAGCAGTACTTC.

The table lists this clone with many counts. This rearrangement joins TRBV5-1 to TRBJ2-1; the D gene is possibly TRBD2 (5 bases). CDR1 and CDR2 (germline): SGHRS, YFSETQ. CDR3 size: 11 residues. The germline V and J ends were trimmed by 3 bases and 9 bases, with 7 bases remaining between them. CDR3 nucleotide sequence: TGCGCCAGCAGCTATAGCGTTGAGCAGTTCTTC. Amino acids: CASSYSVEQFF.

The V and J genes are TRBV9 and TRBJ2-3; TRBD2 matches at 7 bases. There are 16 residues in the CDR3. Looked up from germline, CDR1 is SGDLS and CDR2 is YYNGEE. Trimming cost V 4 bases and J 0 bases; bases outside gene matches: 8. CDR3 in DNA: TGTGCCAGCAGCCTCCGGGCTAGCGGAAGCACAGATACGCAGTATTTT. Amino acids: CASSLRASGSTDTQYF.

This rearrangement joins TRBV24-1 to TRBJ2-3, with 10 nucleotides matching TRBD2. V lost 0 bases and J lost 3; bases outside the gene matches: 2. This CDR3 comprises 16 residues. Germline V lookup: CDR1 KGHDR, CDR2 SFDVKD. CDR3 in amino acids: CATSDLTSGATDTQYF. In DNA form, the CDR3 reads TGTGCCACCAGTGATTTGACTAGCGGGGCAACAGATACGCAGTATTTT.

The V gene is TRBV5-1, the J gene TRBJ2-5; D may be TRBD1 (5 bases). The germline CDR1 and CDR2 sequences are SGHRS and YFSETQ. The CDR3 length is 14 residues. The germline V and J ends were trimmed by 4 bases and 3 bases, with 13 bases remaining between them. The DNA of the CDR3 is TGCGCCAGCAGCCCTGACGTAGGGGAAGAGACCCAGTACTTC. This translates into CASSPDVGEETQYF.

This clone was seen a few times. Other DNA sequences in this specimen translate into the identical CDR3. The chain joins TRBV6-1 to TRBJ1-1; D is unresolved. Germline CDR1 MNHNS, CDR2 SASEGT. V lost 1 base to trimming and J lost 3 bases, with 6 bases between them. CDR3 length equals 13 residues. The CDR3 protein is CASSEGRYTEAFF. In DNA form, the CDR3 reads TGTGCCAGCAGTGAAGGCAGATACACTGAAGCTTTCTTT.

The rearrangement links TRBV5-1 to TRBJ1-2; D may be TRBD1 (5 bases). Germline CDR1 reads SGHRS; CDR2 reads YFSETQ. There are 15 residues in the CDR3. V was clipped by 4 bases and J by 7 bases, with 20 bases between them. This chain's CDR3 is CASSPGGGVQSGYTF. CDR3 nucleotide sequence: TGCGCCAGCAGCCCGGGGGGAGGGGTTCAAAGTGGCTACACCTTC.

This chain uses TRBV5-1 with TRBJ1-2; 7 nucleotides match TRBD1. The CDR3 has 13 residues. Germline CDR1 reads SGHRS; CDR2 reads YFSETQ. V was pared by 3 bases and J by 2 bases, with 1 base of the junction left unmatched. As DNA, the CDR3 is TGCGCCAGCAGCTCGACAGGGAACTATGGCTACACCTTC. It yields the protein CASSSTGNYGYTF.

This clone has just one count. The V call is TRBV4-1, the J call TRBJ1-2, with D unresolved. CDR1 and CDR2 from the germline V gene are MGHRA and YSYEKL. V lost 2 bases and J lost 0, with 10 bases in between. The CDR3 loop spans 15 amino acids. The CDR3 loop is CASSQLFLSNYGYTF. The CDR3 DNA reads TGCGCCAGCAGCCAACTGTTCCTTTCTAACTATGGCTACACCTTC.

The chain carries TRBV29-1 and TRBJ2-7; D is undetermined. Trimming took off 2 bases at V and 2 bases at J, with 7 bases between the two ends. Germline-derived CDR1 and CDR2 are SQVTM and ANQGSEA. CDR3 length: 12 residues. The CDR3 reads CSVEMGTYEQYF. The CDR3 DNA reads as TGCAGCGTTGAAATGGGCACCTACGAGCAGTACTTC.

The rearrangement links TRBV9 to TRBJ2-3; maybe TRBD2 (7 bases). Trimming took 4 bases from V and 4 from J, leaving 13 bases between them. The CDR3 runs 14 residues. Germline values: CDR1 SGDLS, CDR2 YYNGEE. CDR3 protein: CASSPGGPSDTQYF. The DNA of the CDR3 is TGTGCCAGCAGCCCCGGGGGGCCCTCAGATACGCAGTATTTT.

The count of this clone is one. The chain recombines TRBV5-4 with TRBJ2-5, with 10 bases fitting TRBD2. Germline V gives CDR1 SGHNT, CDR2 YYREEE (reference sequence). The CDR3 sequence is 15 residues long. V lost 2 bases to trimming and J lost 0 bases; unmatched junction nucleotides: 1. The DNA for the CDR3 is TGTGCCAGCAGCTTTAGCGGGGGGTACCAAGAGACCCAGTACTTC. It specifies CASSFSGGYQETQYF.

The chain recombines TRBV3-1 (or the pseudogene TRBV3-2) with TRBJ1-1; D is perhaps TRBD1 (5 bases). The germline V gene has CDR1 LGHDT and CDR2 YNNKEL (reference sequence). The CDR3 sequence is 14 residues long. V lost 6 bases and J 0 bases, leaving 11 bases between the germline ends. The CDR3 bases are TGTGCCAGCAGGATGGGGCTGATGAACACTGAAGCTTTCTTT. Translation gives CASRMGLMNTEAFF.

This clone was counted a single time. The CDR3 reads CASSDTLYNEQFF. CDR3 nucleotides: TGTGCCAGCAGTGACACCCTATACAATGAGCAGTTCTTC. This chain uses TRBV2 with TRBJ2-1; D is ambiguous. Per the germline V gene, CDR1 is SNHLY and CDR2 is FYNNEI. The V and J ends lost 3 bases and 4 bases respectively, with 7 bases between them. CDR3 length: 13 amino acids.

The chain employs TRBV24-1 and TRBJ2-1; 7 bases fit TRBD1. This CDR3 region has 16 residues. J gave up 4 bases and V 3 bases, and 8 bases lay outside the gene matches. In germline, CDR1 is KGHDR, CDR2 SFDVKD. The CDR3 bases are TGTGCCACCAGTGATCCCCGACAGGGCCAGTACAATGAGCAGTTCTTC. This sequence encodes CATSDPRQGQYNEQFF.

In regard to this clone: The same CDR3 arises from other DNA sequences in this sample as well. The V call is TRBV12-3 or TRBV12-4, the J call TRBJ2-1, with a possible D match to TRBD2 (5 bases). Trimming cost V 1 base and J 9 bases, with 7 bases left between them. CDR3 length: 12 amino acids. For the CDR3, the DNA is TGTGCCAGCAGTTTAGTCGGAGGTGAGCAGTTCTTC. Translating it yields CASSLVGGEQFF.

This clone was found a few times. J is TRBJ1-5 and V is TRBV7-9; D gene unclear. The CDR3 loop spans 12 amino acids. Trimming stripped 7 bases from V and 9 bases from J, with 13 bases between. Germline values: CDR1 SEHNR, CDR2 FQNEAQ (reference sequence). This CDR3 is CASISRGGPQHF. CDR3 in DNA: TGTGCCAGCATCTCTCGTGGAGGGCCCCAGCATTTT.

The chain joins TRBV2 to TRBJ2-3; 8 positions agree with TRBD2. V lost 7 bases to trimming and J lost 2 bases; unmatched junction nucleotides: 5. The V gene's germline CDR1 is SNHLY and CDR2 FYNNEI. The CDR3 is 14 residues long. CDR3 nucleotide sequence: TGTGCCAGCACCGGACTAGCTTTCACAGATACGCAGTATTTT. Translation: CASTGLAFTDTQYF.

The J gene is TRBJ1-2, the V gene TRBV18; possible D gene TRBD1, 5 bases. This CDR3 has 14 residues. The germline V gene encodes CDR1 KGHSH and CDR2 LQKENI. Trimming stripped 3 bases from V and 2 bases from J, with 10 bases between. DNA for the CDR3: TGTGCCAGCTCACCGAAGACAGACAACTATGGCTACACCTTC. Translation gives CASSPKTDNYGYTF. Drawing the rest from reference TRBV18 and TRBJ1-2, the complete variable domain is NAGVMQNPRHLVRRRGQEARLRCSPMKGHSHVYWYRQLPEEGLKFMVYLQKENIIDESGMPKERFSAEFPKEGPSILRIQQVVRGDSAAYFCASSPKTDNYGYTFGSGTRLTVV.